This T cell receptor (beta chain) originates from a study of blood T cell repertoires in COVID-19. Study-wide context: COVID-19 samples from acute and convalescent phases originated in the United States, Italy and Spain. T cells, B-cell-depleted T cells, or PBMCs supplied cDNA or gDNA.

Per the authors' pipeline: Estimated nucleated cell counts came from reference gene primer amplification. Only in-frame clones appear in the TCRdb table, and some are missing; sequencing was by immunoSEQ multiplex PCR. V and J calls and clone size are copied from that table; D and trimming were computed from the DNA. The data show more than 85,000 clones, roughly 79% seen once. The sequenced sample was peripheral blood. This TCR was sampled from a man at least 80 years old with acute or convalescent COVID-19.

The CDR3 nucleotides are TGTGCCAGCCTGGGTCGAGACAGAGCCTACGAGCAGTACTTC. Protein: CASLGRDRAYEQYF. The chain recombines TRBV6-5 with TRBJ2-7; D may be TRBD1 (5 bases). Germline V CDR1 and CDR2: MNHEY, SVGAGI. The length of the CDR3 is 14 residues. Trimming stripped 8 bases from V and 2 bases from J, with 16 bases between.